These T cell receptor beta chains were read from a single sample in a study of blood T cells in healthy people across ages. MiXCR was run by TCRdb on the 5' RACE reads, yielding one entry per CDR3 protein. Among roughly 1.5 million distinct CDR3 sequences listed, under 55% were seen once. The sequenced sample consisted of blood. The receptor set was obtained from a woman in her late teens or twenties in good health. Each CDR3 is given with its conserved first and last residue. The D gene is left open where the match is weak. Only part of the rows carry a size: once, few, many, or a class if the clone is expanded.

V gene	J gene	D gene	clone size	CDR3 DNA	CDR3 protein
TRBV6-6	TRBJ2-3	NA	NA	TGTGCCAGTAAGGGGACAGATACGCAGTATTTT	CASKGTDTQYF
TRBV20-1	TRBJ2-1	NA	few	TGCAGTGCTAGTTCCTACAGGATATACAATGAGCAGTTCTTC	CSASSYRIYNEQFF
TRBV27	TRBJ1-1	TRBD1	few	TGTGCCAGCAGTCCGACTACAGGGGGCGTCGGCACTGAAGCTTTCTTT	CASSPTTGGVGTEAFF
TRBV7-2	TRBJ1-2	NA	NA	TGTGCCAGCAGCTTATTCCCCGGCAGTAACTATGGCTACACCTTC	CASSLFPGSNYGYTF
TRBV2	TRBJ1-4	NA	NA	TGTGCCAGCAGTGAATTGGGTCCTAATGAAAAACTGTTTTTT	CASSELGPNEKLFF
TRBV28	TRBJ1-1	NA	NA	TGTGCCAGCCCCCCTAGGGTACAGGGATACTGGTACACTGAAGCTTTCTTT	CASPPRVQGYWYTEAFF
TRBV12-3/TRBV12-4	TRBJ2-7	TRBD2	NA	TGTGCCAGCAGTAAAAATAGCGGGGGAAATCTCTACGAGCAGTACTTC	CASSKNSGGNLYEQYF
TRBV28	TRBJ1-1	NA	NA	TGTGCCAGCAGTTTACAGTCCGGGGCCACTGAAGCTTTCTTT	CASSLQSGATEAFF
TRBV27	TRBJ2-7	NA	NA	TGTGCCAGCAGTTTACTAGGGAGTAGGTACGAGCAGTACTTC	CASSLLGSRYEQYF
TRBV20-1	TRBJ1-1	TRBD1	NA	TGCAGTGCTAGTGGCAGGGGGAAGGGGGTCACTGAAGCTTTCTTT	CSASGRGKGVTEAFF
TRBV6-5	TRBJ1-6	NA	few	TGTGCCAGCAGTTACTCGAATTCCTATTCACCCCTCCACTTT	CASSYSNSYSPLHF
TRBV5-1	TRBJ1-2	NA	NA	TGTGCCAGCAGCTTGGCGACGGGGGGCTCTAACTATGGCTACACCTTC	CASSLATGGSNYGYTF
TRBV7-8	TRBJ2-5	TRBD2	NA	TGTGCCAGCAGCTTAGGCCCGATTCTAGCGGGGGGGCTCCAAGAGACCCAGTACTTC	CASSLGPILAGGLQETQYF
TRBV12-5	TRBJ2-6	NA	few	TGTGCTAGTGGTTTGAGGAGCTCTGGGGCCAACGTCCTGACTTTC	CASGLRSSGANVLTF
TRBV7-2	TRBJ1-1	NA	NA	TGTGCCAGCAGAGGAAACGGGGGGGGGAACACTGAAGCTTTCTTT	CASRGNGGGNTEAFF
TRBV27	TRBJ2-5	NA	few	TGTGCCAGCAGTGATTGGGGCCAAGAGACCCAGTACTTC	CASSDWGQETQYF
TRBV12-3/TRBV12-4	TRBJ1-1	NA	once	TGTGCCAGCATCCCCGACAGGTTTAACACTGAAGCTTTCTTT	CASIPDRFNTEAFF
TRBV7-9	TRBJ1-4	NA	many	TGTGCCAGCAGCAGAGGACACAATGAAAAACTGTTTTTT	CASSRGHNEKLFF
TRBV24-1	TRBJ2-5	NA	NA	TGTGCCACCAGTGACCCGGGGGACTTTTTCCAAGAGACCCAGTACTTC	CATSDPGDFFQETQYF
TRBV9	TRBJ2-1	TRBD1	NA	TGTGCCAGCAGCGTAGAACAGGGGGCGAATGAGCAGTTCTTC	CASSVEQGANEQFF
TRBV6-6	TRBJ2-1	NA	few	TGTGCCAGCACTGGACTGGGGGGCCTAAGCTCCTACAATGAGCAGTTCTTC	CASTGLGGLSSYNEQFF
TRBV4-1	TRBJ1-1	NA	NA	TGCGCCAGCAGCCAAACCCGGGGGGGCACTGAAGCTTTCTTT	CASSQTRGGTEAFF
TRBV5-1	TRBJ2-7	TRBD1	NA	TGCGCCAGCAGCCCAGGGACAGATCGCTACAATGAGCAGTACTTC	CASSPGTDRYNEQYF
TRBV20-1	TRBJ1-5	NA	NA	TGCAGCACGTCAGGGCAAGGCGATCAGCCCCAGCATTTT	CSTSGQGDQPQHF
TRBV27	TRBJ2-3	TRBD1	once	TGTGCCAGCAGTTTTGCAGGGGGCTTGGATACGCAGTATTTT	CASSFAGGLDTQYF
TRBV7-2	TRBJ2-7	NA	few	TGTGCCAGCAGCCGTTCGGGGACCTCCTACGAGCAGTACTTC	CASSRSGTSYEQYF
TRBV9	TRBJ1-2	NA	NA	TGTGCCAGCAGCGTATTGGGATCTAACTATGGCTACACCTTC	CASSVLGSNYGYTF
TRBV2	TRBJ2-5	TRBD2	NA	TGTGCCAGCAGTCTTTGGACTAGCGCGTTGGAGACCCAGTACTTC	CASSLWTSALETQYF
TRBV7-2	TRBJ1-4	NA	NA	TGTGCCAGCAGCTTAGTTTTCCCGCGGGGTGAAAAACTGTTTTTT	CASSLVFPRGEKLFF
TRBV7-2	TRBJ2-1	TRBD2	NA	TGTGCCAGCAGCTTGAGGTTCTCTAACGGGGGGGTTTGGAATGAGCAGTTCTTC	CASSLRFSNGGVWNEQFF
TRBV11-2	TRBJ2-3	NA	NA	TGTGCCAGCCGAGGCCCAAGGGGTACGCAGTATTTT	CASRGPRGTQYF
TRBV14	TRBJ2-7	NA	NA	TGTGCCAGCAGCCAAGATTCAACAGGTCAGGGCTACGAGCAGTACTTC	CASSQDSTGQGYEQYF
TRBV12-3/TRBV12-4	TRBJ1-1	NA	NA	TGTGCCAGCAGAAAGGGGGTACGGGGAGCTTTCTTT	CASRKGVRGAFF
TRBV4-1	TRBJ1-5	NA	few	TGCGCCAGCAGCCCGTCGGATAGGCAGCCCCAGCATTTT	CASSPSDRQPQHF
TRBV9	TRBJ2-5	TRBD2	NA	TGTGCCAGCAGCACAACTAGCGGCCAAGAGACCCAGTACTTC	CASSTTSGQETQYF
TRBV4-1	TRBJ2-7	NA	NA	TGCGCCAGCAGCCAAGATAAGTGGCGGGGAACCTACGGGCAGTACTTC	CASSQDKWRGTYGQYF
TRBV2	TRBJ2-2	NA	NA	TGTGCCAGCAGTGCGTTCACAGACACCGGGGAGCTGTTTTTT	CASSAFTDTGELFF
TRBV3-1	TRBJ1-1	NA	few	TGTGCCAGCAGCCAGGGTTCAAGGGCTTTCTTT	CASSQGSRAFF
TRBV11-2	TRBJ2-7	NA	NA	TGTGCCAGCAGCCCTAGCATCTACGAGCAGTACTTC	CASSPSIYEQYF
TRBV3-1	TRBJ2-1	NA	few	TGTGCCAGCAGCCCAGACCCCGGGGGGCTCGATGAGCAGTTCTTC	CASSPDPGGLDEQFF
TRBV2	TRBJ2-1	TRBD1	NA	TGTGTCAGCAGGTGGGACAGGGAGCTTTCGGCCAATGAGCAGTTCTTC	CVSRWDRELSANEQFF
TRBV24-1	TRBJ2-1	NA	NA	TGTGCCACCAGTGATGACAGTATTGAGCAGTTCTTC	CATSDDSIEQFF
TRBV6-1	TRBJ2-3	NA	few	TGTGCCAGCAGTGACGGGCGGGAACACAACACAGATACGCAGTATTTT	CASSDGREHNTDTQYF
TRBV27	TRBJ2-1	TRBD2	few	TGTGCCAGCAGTCCACTAGCGGGAGTCAGCAGTGAGCAGTTCTTC	CASSPLAGVSSEQFF
TRBV2	TRBJ2-7	TRBD1	NA	TGTGCCAGCAGTGATACCGGGACAGGGGGTGACGAGCAGTACTTC	CASSDTGTGGDEQYF
TRBV7-2	TRBJ2-1	TRBD1	few	TGTGCCAGCAGCTTAGCGCCAGGGGGCGCCTACAATGAGCAGTTCTTC	CASSLAPGGAYNEQFF
TRBV27	TRBJ1-4	TRBD1	NA	TGTGCCAGCAGTATTACGACAGGGGGGGATGAAAAACTGTTTTTT	CASSITTGGDEKLFF
TRBV14	TRBJ2-1	NA	few	TGTGCCAGCAGCCAAATGGGACATGAGCAGTTCTTC	CASSQMGHEQFF
TRBV5-1	TRBJ2-1	TRBD2	NA	TGCGCCAGCAGCGCAGGACTAGCGGGAGAGAGTGAGCAGTTCTTC	CASSAGLAGESEQFF
TRBV6-5	TRBJ1-1	TRBD1	NA	TGTGCCAGCAGGGTGGACAGGGGGCGCAGCACTGAAGCTTTCTTT	CASRVDRGRSTEAFF
TRBV15	TRBJ1-4	NA	NA	TGTGCCACCAGGGAACCGGGACCGATAAATGAAAAACTGTTTTTT	CATREPGPINEKLFF
TRBV7-2	TRBJ2-7	NA	NA	TGTGCCAGCATCCAGGGGGGGGGAGACTACAATGAGCAGTACTTC	CASIQGGGDYNEQYF
TRBV12-3/TRBV12-4	TRBJ1-2	NA	many	TGTGCCAGCAGTTTATTTCCCTATGGCGCATTAATCACCTTC	CASSLFPYGALITF
TRBV18	TRBJ2-7	TRBD1	few	TGTGCCAGCTCACGGGCACAGGGGGGCTACGAGCAGTACTTC	CASSRAQGGYEQYF